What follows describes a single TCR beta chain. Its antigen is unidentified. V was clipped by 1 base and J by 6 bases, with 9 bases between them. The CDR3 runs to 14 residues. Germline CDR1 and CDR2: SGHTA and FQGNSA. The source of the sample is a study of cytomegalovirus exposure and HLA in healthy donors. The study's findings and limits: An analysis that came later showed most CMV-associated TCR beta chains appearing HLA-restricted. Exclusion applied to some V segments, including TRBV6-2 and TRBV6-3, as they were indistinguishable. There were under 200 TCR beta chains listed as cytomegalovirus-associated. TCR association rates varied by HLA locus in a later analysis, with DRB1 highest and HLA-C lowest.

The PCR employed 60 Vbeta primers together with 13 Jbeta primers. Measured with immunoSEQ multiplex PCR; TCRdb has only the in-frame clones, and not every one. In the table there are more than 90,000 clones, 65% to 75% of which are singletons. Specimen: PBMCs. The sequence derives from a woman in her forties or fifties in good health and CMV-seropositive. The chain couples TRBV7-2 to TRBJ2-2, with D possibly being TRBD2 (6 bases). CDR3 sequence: CASSLGRESGELFF. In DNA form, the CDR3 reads TGTGCCAGCAGCTTAGGACGGGAGTCCGGGGAGCTGTTTTTT.